The 26 T cell receptor beta chains in this list originate from one sample, sequenced in a study of beta chain features in type 1 diabetes. The whole isolated RNA underwent reverse transcription, so sequencing captured expressed TCRB transcripts. Measured with immunoSEQ multiplex PCR; TCRdb has only the in-frame clones, and not every one. The sample holds over 700,000 clones, roughly 15% seen once. Sample: naive CD4+ T cells from blood. Receptors were obtained from a woman younger than 30 in good health.

This clone was counted between two and nine times. The chain employs TRBV19 and TRBJ2-5; D gene unclear. Trimming left V 5 bases short and J 5 bases short, with 12 bases between. This CDR3 region has 13 residues. CDR1 is LNHDA, CDR2 SQIVND, per germline (reference sequence). CDR3 bases: TGTGCCAGTAGTCCCGGCCTGGGGGAGACCCAGTACTTC. It yields the protein CASSPGLGETQYF. Complete variable domain (other parts from reference TRBV19 and TRBJ2-5): DGGITQSPKYLFRKEGQNVTLSCEQNLNHDAMYWYRQDPGQGLRLIYYSQIVNDFQKGDIAEGYSVSREKKESFPLTVTSAQKNPTAFYLCASSPGLGETQYFGPGTRLLVL.

The rearrangement joins TRBV7-9 to TRBJ2-2; 7 bases agree with TRBD1. CDR1 and CDR2 (germline): SEHNR, FQNEAQ (reference sequence). Trimming cost V 2 bases and J 4 bases; bases outside gene matches: 4. This CDR3 is built from 15 residues. The CDR3 DNA follows: TGTGCCAGCAGCTTACCGACAGGGTTCACCGGGGAGCTGTTTTTT. It codes for CASSLPTGFTGELFF.

Only a few counts were recorded for this clone. This sample also contains other DNA sequences that code for the same CDR3. The chain is built from TRBV7-2 and TRBJ2-7; 12 bases line up with TRBD2. After removal of 5 bases from V and 4 bases from J, the junction contained 6 bases not matched to a gene. This CDR3 contains 15 residues. CDR1 SGHTA and CDR2 FQGNSA come from the germline V gene. CDR3 loop: CASSLGLAGSYEQYF. CDR3 nucleotide sequence: TGTGCCAGCAGCCTCGGACTAGCGGGATCATACGAGCAGTACTTC.

The chain is built from TRBV7-9 and TRBJ1-1; 7 bases match TRBD1. The germline gives CDR1 SEHNR, CDR2 FQNEAQ (reference sequence). This CDR3 has 14 amino acids. With 3 bases clipped from V and 7 bases from J, the junction kept 8 bases outside the gene matches. CDR3 nucleotides: TGTGCCAGCAGCTTCCGGGACAGTTCCCTTGAAGCTTTCTTT. It encodes CASSFRDSSLEAFF.

V gene TRBV6-1 combines with J gene TRBJ1-2; TRBD1 agrees at 7 bases. CDR3 length: 15 amino acids. The V gene's germline CDR1 is MNHNS and CDR2 SASEGT. V lost 10 bases to trimming and J lost 0 bases; unmatched junction nucleotides: 11. The CDR3 here is CAITNDRVANYGYTF. In DNA, the CDR3 is TGTGCCATCACCAACGACAGGGTAGCTAACTATGGCTACACCTTC.

This clone was observed a handful of times. J is TRBJ1-1 and V is TRBV7-3, with D perhaps matching TRBD1 (5 bases). Trimming cost V 2 bases and J 0 bases, with 13 bases left between them. This CDR3 has 16 amino acids. In germline, CDR1 is SGHTA, CDR2 FQGTGA. The CDR3 bases are TGTGCCAGCAGCTTAGAGCCGGGACCTCTGAACACTGAAGCTTTCTTT. Amino acid sequence: CASSLEPGPLNTEAFF.

This clone is a singleton in its sample. The chain joins TRBV27 to TRBJ2-5; 12 nucleotides agree with TRBD2. Germline V gene lookup returns CDR1 MNHEY and CDR2 SMNVEV (reference sequence). V lost 2 bases and J lost 5; bases outside the gene matches: 12. The CDR3 runs to 18 residues. The CDR3 spells CASSLKRLAGAKGETQYF. The CDR3 DNA reads TGTGCCAGCAGTTTAAAACGACTAGCGGGAGCTAAAGGGGAGACCCAGTACTTC.

With respect to this clone: The junction departs from the called germline gene at one end, perhaps through a read error. The gene calls are TRBV2 and TRBJ1-1, with D tentatively TRBD1 (6 bases). Germline V gene sequence: CDR1 SNHLY, CDR2 FYNNEI. This CDR3 is 12 amino acids long. The CDR3 spells CASSTRGAEAFF. The DNA for the CDR3 is TGTGCCAGCAGCACCAGGGGCGCTGAGGCTTTCTTT.

The chain recombines TRBV20-1 with TRBJ2-1, with TRBD2 matching 9 bases. The CDR3 covers 11 residues. V shed 6 bases and J 12 bases; nucleotides not matched to a gene: 6. The germline V gene has CDR1 DFQATT and CDR2 SNEGSKA (reference sequence). CDR3: CSASQAGGQFF. As DNA, the CDR3 is TGCAGTGCATCGCAAGCGGGAGGGCAGTTCTTC.

J is TRBJ2-3 and V is TRBV4-3; D uncertain. This CDR3 is 16 amino acids long. V was clipped by 1 base and J by 2 bases, with 13 bases between them. Per the germline V gene, CDR1 is LGHNA and CDR2 is YSLEER. The CDR3 DNA reads TGCGCCAGCAGCCAAGGATTATCTACTAACACAGATACGCAGTATTTT. Translation gives CASSQGLSTNTDTQYF.

This sequence joins TRBV18 and TRBJ2-7; D is undetermined. This CDR3 spans 12 amino acids. CDR1 and CDR2 from the germline V gene are KGHSH and LQKENI. Trimming shortened V by 3 bases and J by 6 bases, and 9 bases separated the two germline ends. The CDR3 is CASSPQSAEQYF. Here the CDR3 DNA reads TGTGCCAGCTCACCTCAGAGTGCCGAGCAGTACTTC.

As for this clone: At the DNA level, this CDR3 is encoded by other sequences in the same sample as well. V usage is TRBV6-5 and J usage is TRBJ1-2; D ambiguous. The germline V and J ends were trimmed by 3 bases and 5 bases, with 4 bases remaining between them. Germline V gene lookup returns CDR1 MNHEY and CDR2 SVGAGI. The length of the CDR3 is 11 residues. CDR3 nucleotide sequence: TGTGCCAGCAGTTATCTTTATGGCTACACCTTC. This sequence encodes CASSYLYGYTF.

About this clone: Other DNA sequences in this specimen translate into the identical CDR3. This rearrangement joins TRBV15 to TRBJ2-1, with D unclear. V lost 0 bases, J lost 3 bases, and 3 bases lay in between. The germline gives CDR1 LNHNV, CDR2 YYDKDF (reference sequence). This CDR3 has 13 amino acids. The chain's CDR3 is CATSRDGYNEQFF. Written as DNA, the CDR3 is TGTGCCACCAGCAGAGATGGCTACAATGAGCAGTTCTTC.

This clone has just a few counts. This chain uses TRBV15 with TRBJ2-7; 9 positions match TRBD2. Germline V gene lookup returns CDR1 LNHNV and CDR2 YYDKDF (reference sequence). After removal of 5 bases from V and 6 bases from J, the junction contained 11 bases not matched to a gene. CDR3 length equals 15 residues. CDR3 DNA: TGTGCCACCAGCGCAGGGGGGACTAGCTACGTCGAGCAGTACTTC. Translation: CATSAGGTSYVEQYF.

Remarks on this clone: This same CDR3 is encoded by further DNA sequences in the sample. The V gene is TRBV7-9, the J gene TRBJ1-4; tentatively, D is TRBD1 (6 bases). CDR1 is SEHNR and CDR2 is FQNEAQ in the germline V gene (reference sequence). V was cut by 5 bases and J by 8 bases, with 18 bases left in between. This CDR3 spans 15 amino acids. The CDR3 coding sequence is TGTGCCAGCAGCCGCTTGGGGGGCGTCGGCGAAAAACTGTTTTTT. It encodes CASSRLGGVGEKLFF.

This clone occurred a few times. The J gene is TRBJ1-5, the V gene TRBV4-2; 9 nucleotides align to TRBD1. This CDR3 has 16 residues. Germline V gives CDR1 LGHNA, CDR2 YNFKEQ. J lost 8 bases, V lost 1 base, and 9 bases had no gene match. The CDR3 bases are TGTGCCAGCAGCCAAGCTCCGGGACAGGGTGGTGAGCCCCAGCATTTT. Its translation: CASSQAPGQGGEPQHF.

This clone came up a few times. This chain joins TRBV29-1 and TRBJ2-1; possible D gene TRBD1, 5 bases. V shed 6 bases and J shed 5 bases, with 11 bases lying between them. Looked up from germline, CDR1 is SQVTM and CDR2 is ANQGSEA. The CDR3 is made up of 12 amino acids. The CDR3: CSVSGWDNEQFF. CDR3 bases: TGCAGCGTCTCAGGGTGGGACAATGAGCAGTTCTTC.

This clone occurred a few times. V is TRBV9 and J is TRBJ2-7; 7 bases align to TRBD1. This CDR3 is built from 15 residues. Trimming at V came to 4 bases and at J to 1 base, leaving 8 bases not matched to a gene. The germline CDR1 and CDR2 sequences are SGDLS and YYNGEE. The CDR3 loop reads CASSPHRGRSYEQYF. The CDR3 bases are TGTGCCAGCAGCCCCCACAGGGGACGTTCCTACGAGCAGTACTTC. The full variable domain, its missing parts supplied by reference TRBV9 and TRBJ2-7, is DSGVTQTPKHLITATGQRVTLRCSPRSGDLSVYWYQQSLDQGLQFLIQYYNGEERAKGNILERFSAQQFPDLHSELNLSSLELGDSALYFCASSPHRGRSYEQYFGPGTRLTVT.

The J gene is TRBJ1-3, the V gene TRBV28; D gene ambiguous. The germline V gene has CDR1 MDHEN and CDR2 SYDVKM. The length of the CDR3 is 17 residues. Trimming stripped 7 bases from V and 2 bases from J, with 21 bases between. DNA of the CDR3: TGTGCCAGCAACCTCCGAATTCCGGGGATGGCTGGAAACACCATATATTTT. It encodes CASNLRIPGMAGNTIYF.

The rearrangement links TRBV28 to TRBJ2-1, with D unresolved. V was trimmed by 3 bases and J by 2 bases, leaving 11 bases between them. This CDR3 comprises 15 residues. From germline, CDR1 is MDHEN and CDR2 SYDVKM. The CDR3 region is CASSFPGPAYNEQFF. CDR3 in DNA: TGTGCCAGCAGTTTCCCGGGTCCGGCCTACAATGAGCAGTTCTTC.

The chain recombines TRBV2 with TRBJ2-1; 7 bases agree with TRBD2. V shed 6 bases and J 9 bases; nucleotides not matched to a gene: 11. CDR1 is SNHLY, CDR2 FYNNEI, per germline. This CDR3 has 14 amino acids. The CDR3 protein is CASRLLAEFGEQFF. The CDR3 DNA follows: TGTGCCAGCAGGCTCCTAGCGGAGTTCGGTGAGCAGTTCTTC.

This clone was seen more than once but under ten times. The chain joins TRBV10-3 to TRBJ2-5; 10 nucleotides match TRBD2. This CDR3 has 13 amino acids. Germline V CDR1 and CDR2: ENHRY, SYGVKD. Unmatched junction bases numbered 2, after V lost 5 bases and J lost 5 bases. The CDR3 spells CAISLAGAETQYF. The CDR3 coding sequence is TGTGCCATCAGTCTAGCGGGAGCTGAGACCCAGTACTTC.

This clone has just a few counts. The chain recombines TRBV18 with TRBJ2-1, with D uncertain. The CDR3 length is 16 residues. Germline CDR1 KGHSH, CDR2 LQKENI. V lost 5 bases to trimming and J lost 2 bases, with 16 bases between them. The CDR3 sequence: CASSSSQTQTYNEQFF. CDR3 DNA: TGTGCCAGCTCATCTTCCCAGACGCAAACCTACAATGAGCAGTTCTTC.

The rearrangement uses TRBV25-1 and TRBJ2-7; TRBD2 is a possible D gene (5 bases). The CDR3 runs 11 residues. The V gene lost 6 bases and the J gene lost 7 bases, with 10 bases spanning the gap. Germline V gene data show CDR1 as MGHDK and CDR2 as SYGVNS. CDR3 sequence (DNA): TGTGCCAGCAGGACGACGGGGGAGCAGTACTTC. Translating it yields CASRTTGEQYF.

This clone has a handful of counts. In DNA form, the CDR3 reads TGCGCCAGCAGCCAAGATCCCCCTTCTAGCGGGAGGGCCGCAGATACGCAGTATTTT. Protein sequence: CASSQDPPSSGRAADTQYF. This chain uses TRBV4-3 with TRBJ2-3; 12 bases are shared with TRBD2. Germline V gene data show CDR1 as LGHNA and CDR2 as YSLEER. J lost 4 bases, V lost 0 bases, and 11 bases had no gene match. The CDR3 has 19 amino acids.

This clone was counted between two and nine times. The chain has TRBV28 and TRBJ2-4; 10 positions match TRBD2. The CDR3 is made up of 13 amino acids. The junction had 6 bases not matched to a gene; V was cut back by 10 bases and J by 6 bases. Germline CDR1 is MDHEN and CDR2 is SYDVKM. In nucleotides, the CDR3 is TGTGCCATCCAAAGGACTAGCGGAAACATTCAGTACTTC. Amino acids: CAIQRTSGNIQYF.